A single sample gave rise to the 10 T cell receptor beta chains below, sequenced in a study of tumor and adjacent non-tumor tissue in lung cancer. TCRbeta libraries were built with three rounds of nested PCR, modified from ARM-PCR. TCRdb passed the multiplex PCR reads through MiXCR, listing each CDR3 protein once. The data hold 120,000 or so distinct CDR3 sequences, with around three fifths observed a single time. This sample's RNA came from whole unsorted tissue. The sample comprised lung tumor tissue. All receptors derive from a man aged 25 to 40 with non-small cell lung cancer.

This clonotype was observed at least ten times. The J gene is TRBJ2-1, the V gene TRBV5-4; D unclear. Germline V lookup: CDR1 SGHNT, CDR2 YYREEE (reference sequence). V lost 4 bases, J lost 8 bases, and 13 bases lay in between. This CDR3 spans 13 amino acids. DNA for the CDR3: TGTGCCAGCAGCGTAGTGTCCGCCGATGAGCAGTTCTTC. It encodes CASSVVSADEQFF.

Regarding this clonotype: A much larger clone sits a single nucleotide away, making a read error possible. The genes are TRBV20-1 and TRBJ2-3, with D perhaps TRBD2 (7 bases). The CDR3 contains 15 residues. Germline V gene sequence: CDR1 DFQATT, CDR2 SNEGSKA (reference sequence). In DNA form, the CDR3 reads TGCAGTGCTAGTGATCGCGGGGGCGGCTCAGATATGCAGTATTTT. Translating gives CSASDRGGGSDMQYF.

The chain has TRBV7-9 and TRBJ1-1; perhaps TRBD1 as D (6 bases). V was trimmed by 6 bases and J by 0 bases, leaving 17 bases between them. Germline assignment: CDR1 SEHNR and CDR2 FQNEAQ (reference sequence). This CDR3 has 16 amino acids. The CDR3 DNA reads TGTGCCAGCAGTCTAGGGGGGCCGGTAATGAACACTGAAGCTTTCTTT. It yields the protein CASSLGGPVMNTEAFF.

This clonotype was observed a few times. J is TRBJ1-2 and V is TRBV5-1; unclear D gene. Trimming removed 0 bases at V and 5 bases at J, with 11 bases between. CDR3 length: 14 residues. Per the germline V gene, CDR1 is SGHRS and CDR2 is YFSETQ. In nucleotides, the CDR3 is TGCGCCAGCAGCTTGGATGGGCAGAAGTATGGCTACACCTTC. It encodes CASSLDGQKYGYTF.

This clonotype was counted a few times. The junction departs from the called germline gene at one end, perhaps through a read error. The chain carries TRBV6-5 and TRBJ2-7, with D tentatively TRBD1 (6 bases). This CDR3 spans 16 amino acids. Germline loops: CDR1 MNHEY, CDR2 SVGAGI. This chain's CDR3 is CGSSYQGGVRTYEQYF. In DNA form, the CDR3 reads TGTGGCAGCAGTTACCAAGGGGGAGTAAGAACCTACGAGCAGTACTTC.

For this clonotype: A much larger clone lies a single base off, so this may be a read error. The genes are TRBV6-7 and TRBJ1-2; D is perhaps TRBD1 (6 bases). TRBV6-7 belongs to the ORF category, with a function that is uncertain. The CDR3 contains 17 residues. V shed 7 bases and J shed 2 bases, with 23 bases lying between them. The CDR3 loop is CASTLQGRLNSNYGYTF. The DNA of the CDR3 is TGTGCCAGCACCCTCCAGGGGAGGTTAAATTCAAACTATGGCTACACCTTC.

Concerning this clonotype itself: Given a much more abundant clone one base away, this may be a read error. The chain is built from TRBV20-1 and TRBJ1-5; D uncertain. This CDR3 is 14 amino acids long. The germline V gene has CDR1 DFQATT and CDR2 SNEGSKA (reference sequence). Trimming cost V 7 bases and J 1 base, with 14 bases left between them. This chain's CDR3 is CSEEEGGSNQPQHF. CDR3 nucleotides: TGCAGTGAGGAGGAGGGTGGGAGCAATCAGCCCCAGCATTTT.

For this clonotype: No conserved phenylalanine or tryptophan is present at the end of the CDR3, so a read error is the likely explanation. The rearrangement links TRBV20-1 to TRBJ1-6; D is ambiguous. CDR1 and CDR2 (germline): DFQATT, SNEGSKA (reference sequence). Trimming removed 0 bases from V and 12 bases from J, with 15 bases in between. The CDR3 is 14 residues long. CDR3 in amino acids: CSARDGQFILPLHY. The CDR3 DNA reads as TGCAGTGCTAGAGATGGCCAGTTTATTTTACCCCTCCACTAT.

In the case of this clonotype: A read error may explain this, as a much larger clone is one base away. This chain links TRBV4-2 with TRBJ1-4, with no clear D. The CDR3 length is 15 residues. Germline V gene lookup returns CDR1 LGHNA and CDR2 YNFKEQ. The CDR3 reads CASGQDLAPNEKLFF. The CDR3 region has the DNA TGTGCCAGCGGCCAAGATCTGGCTCCTAATGAAAAACTGTTTTTT.

There are many counts of this clonotype. This rearrangement joins TRBV6-2 or TRBV6-3 to TRBJ2-3; D remains unclear. The CDR3 covers 12 residues. The germline V gene has CDR1 MNHEY and CDR2 SVGEGT. Deletions cut 10 bases from V and 7 bases from J, with 15 bases between. For the CDR3, the DNA is TGTGCCACGGAATCCTACTGGAATACGCAGTATTTT. Amino acid sequence: CATESYWNTQYF.